Below are 22 T cell receptor beta chains sequenced from a single sample in a study of CD4 T cells in relation to SARS-CoV-2 and coronaviruses. Sequenced by immunoSEQ multiplex PCR; TCRdb stores in-frame clones only, minus some. The sample yields 60,000 to 75,000 clones, 85% to 95% seen once. CD4+ T cells from unexposed donors were obtained before the COVID-19 pandemic (2011-2018). What was sequenced was naive CD4+ T cells from PBMCs. Subset defined: naive CD4+ T cells isolated by negative enrichment. The receptors come from a human donor in good health.

This clone was recorded a few times. V usage is TRBV2 and J usage is TRBJ1-6; D remains unclear. V was clipped by 6 bases and J by 8 bases, with 11 bases between them. CDR1 is SNHLY and CDR2 is FYNNEI in the germline V gene. CDR3 length: 13 amino acids. The CDR3: CASRGQRDSPLHF. The CDR3 DNA reads as TGTGCCAGCAGGGGCCAACGGGATTCACCCCTCCACTTT.

This chain uses TRBV19 with TRBJ1-6, with TRBD1 matching over 9 bases. The CDR3 contains 15 residues. Germline V gene lookup returns CDR1 LNHDA and CDR2 SQIVND (reference sequence). Germline trimming cut 6 bases from V and 7 bases from J; bases unmatched to any gene: 7. DNA for the CDR3: TGTGCCAGTAGCCTACAGGGGGCTCCCAATTCACCCCTCCACTTT. Protein product: CASSLQGAPNSPLHF.

The chain employs TRBV3-1 (or the pseudogene TRBV3-2) and TRBJ2-3; D is unclear. Trimming cost V 3 bases and J 1 base, with 5 bases left between them. The CDR3 has 13 amino acids. Germline CDR1 reads LGHDT; CDR2 reads YNNKEL (reference sequence). The CDR3 nucleotides read TGTGCCAGCAGCCATTACCGCACAGATACGCAGTATTTT. It encodes CASSHYRTDTQYF.

This chain joins TRBV10-3 and TRBJ2-6; D is uncertain. Germline lookup yields CDR1 ENHRY and CDR2 SYGVKD. The CDR3 spans 12 residues. Between the trimmed V and J ends, which lost 6 bases and 1 base, there was a span of 1 base. In nucleotides, the CDR3 is TGTGCCATCAGGTCTGGGGCCAACGTCCTGACTTTC. Protein: CAIRSGANVLTF.

This sequence joins TRBV5-1 and TRBJ1-2; TRBD1 agrees at 7 bases. V lost 5 bases and J lost 0; bases outside the gene matches: 4. Germline lookup yields CDR1 SGHRS and CDR2 YFSETQ. This CDR3 is 14 amino acids long. The CDR3 region has the DNA TGCGCCAGCAGGGCCGGGACAGCTAACTATGGCTACACCTTC. Its protein is CASRAGTANYGYTF.

This clone was observed once. The genes are TRBV5-1 and TRBJ1-6; 12 bases line up with TRBD1. This CDR3 region has 19 residues. Losses at the gene ends were 0 bases for V and 1 base for J; bases not matched to a gene: 5. Germline V gene lookup returns CDR1 SGHRS and CDR2 YFSETQ. The CDR3 DNA is TGCGCCAGCAGCTTGGGAATGGGACAGGGGGCATCCTATAATTCACCCCTCCACTTT. Protein: CASSLGMGQGASYNSPLHF.

The rearrangement uses TRBV11-2 and TRBJ2-2; D unresolved. Between the trimmed V and J ends, which lost 3 bases and 5 bases, there was a span of 10 bases. This CDR3 is built from 14 residues. Germline V CDR1 and CDR2: SGHAT, FQNNGV. In nucleotides, the CDR3 is TGTGCCAGCAGCTTGGGCAGTAATACCGGGGAGCTGTTTTTT. This codes for CASSLGSNTGELFF. The full variable domain, rest sourced from reference TRBV11-2 and TRBJ2-2, is EAGVAQSPRYKIIEKRQSVAFWCNPISGHATLYWYQQILGQGPKLLIQFQNNGVVDDSQLPKDRFSAERLKGVDSTLKIQPAKLEDSAVYLCASSLGSNTGELFFGEGSRLTVL.

This clone showed up just once. The rearrangement joins TRBV29-1 to TRBJ2-5, with TRBD2 matching over 10 bases. This CDR3 comprises 13 residues. The germline V gene has CDR1 SQVTM and CDR2 ANQGSEA. The junction had 3 bases not matched to a gene; V was cut back by 4 bases and J by 4 bases. The CDR3 spells CSVGLAGGETQYF. The CDR3 DNA follows: TGCAGCGTTGGACTAGCGGGCGGAGAGACCCAGTACTTC.

The V gene is TRBV9, the J gene TRBJ2-1, with D perhaps TRBD1 or TRBD2 (5 bases each). The V gene lost 2 bases and the J gene lost 1 base, with 13 bases spanning the gap. The germline V gene has CDR1 SGDLS and CDR2 YYNGEE. This CDR3 comprises 16 residues. CDR3 in DNA: TGTGCCAGCAGCGTTGGGGGATTTACGTCCTACAATGAGCAGTTCTTC. Its translation: CASSVGGFTSYNEQFF.

V is TRBV5-1 and J is TRBJ2-1; 12 bases agree with TRBD1. The CDR3 has 19 residues. The trim removed 0 bases at V and 0 bases at J, leaving 7 bases unmatched. Germline loops: CDR1 SGHRS, CDR2 YFSETQ. This CDR3 is CASSLGGTGGPRSYNEQFF. The CDR3 DNA reads as TGCGCCAGCAGCTTGGGGGGGACAGGGGGCCCCCGCTCCTACAATGAGCAGTTCTTC. Combining the CDR3 with reference TRBV5-1 and TRBJ2-1 gives the whole variable domain KAGVTQTPRYLIKTRGQQVTLSCSPISGHRSVSWYQQTPGQGLQFLFEYFSETQRNKGNFPGRFSGRQFSNSRSEMNVSTLELGDSALYLCASSLGGTGGPRSYNEQFFGPGTRLTVL.

V gene TRBV28 combines with J gene TRBJ1-1; D gene uncertain. Trimming left V 7 bases short and J 1 base short, with 13 bases between. This CDR3 contains 14 residues. The V gene's germline CDR1 is MDHEN and CDR2 SYDVKM. CDR3 nucleotides: TGTGCCAGCACGTCCGAACGGGAGAACACTGAAGCTTTCTTT. Protein product: CASTSERENTEAFF.

The chain links TRBV19 to TRBJ1-4, with unresolved D. The ends were cut back, 4 bases at V and 0 bases at J, with 6 bases in the middle. The germline gives CDR1 LNHDA, CDR2 SQIVND (reference sequence). The CDR3 has 14 residues. Here the CDR3 reads CASSSRTTNEKLFF. For the CDR3, the DNA is TGTGCCAGTAGTAGCAGGACAACTAATGAAAAACTGTTTTTT.

The V and J genes are TRBV9 and TRBJ1-2; no firm D call. CDR1 is SGDLS and CDR2 is YYNGEE in the germline V gene. Trimming took off 2 bases at V and 7 bases at J, with 9 bases between the two ends. The CDR3 runs 12 residues. CDR3 loop: CASSVGPAGYTF. The CDR3 DNA is TGTGCCAGCAGCGTTGGGCCGGCTGGCTACACCTTC.

CDR3 amino acids: CASSMNRVNEQYF. In DNA, the CDR3 is TGTGCCAGTAGTATGAACAGGGTTAACGAGCAGTACTTC. The chain uses TRBV19 and TRBJ2-7, with a possible D match to TRBD1 (6 bases). The CDR3 is 13 residues long. Between the trimmed V and J ends, which lost 3 bases and 5 bases, there was a span of 11 bases. Germline V gives CDR1 LNHDA, CDR2 SQIVND (reference sequence).

The V gene is TRBV7-8, the J gene TRBJ2-1, with 9 bases lining up with TRBD2. The length of the CDR3 is 18 residues. The junction had 11 bases not matched to a gene; V was cut back by 5 bases and J by 0 bases. CDR1 and CDR2 (germline): SGHVS, FQNEAQ. CDR3 sequence reads: CASSPGGTSKLSYNEQFF. Written as DNA, the CDR3 is TGTGCCAGCAGCCCCGGGGGGACTAGCAAACTCTCCTACAATGAGCAGTTCTTC.

The gene calls are TRBV4-3 and TRBJ1-2; TRBD1 agrees at 7 bases. The V gene's germline CDR1 is LGHNA and CDR2 YSLEER. This CDR3 comprises 14 residues. V lost 3 bases to trimming and J lost 4 bases; unmatched junction nucleotides: 5. The CDR3 loop is CASSQRDRVYGYTF. CDR3 nucleotide sequence: TGCGCCAGCAGCCAGAGGGACAGAGTCTATGGCTACACCTTC.

V and J are TRBV30 and TRBJ1-6; tentative D call: TRBD1 (5 bases). With 4 bases removed from V and 7 bases from J, the gap between germline ends came to 23 bases. This CDR3 comprises 17 residues. Per the germline V gene, CDR1 is GTSNPN and CDR2 is SVGIG (reference sequence). CDR3 in amino acids: CAWTPIRGIRGNSPLHF. CDR3 DNA: TGTGCCTGGACCCCTATTCGAGGGATAAGGGGCAATTCACCCCTCCACTTT.

A single count supports this clone. This sequence joins TRBV18 and TRBJ2-5; D is possibly TRBD1 (5 bases). The V gene's germline CDR1 is KGHSH and CDR2 LQKENI. The germline V and J ends were trimmed by 6 bases and 5 bases, with 22 bases remaining between them. This CDR3 spans 16 amino acids. The CDR3 spells CASSPWKGLEWETQYF. The CDR3 bases are TGTGCCAGCTCGCCCTGGAAGGGGCTGGAGTGGGAGACCCAGTACTTC.

This clone was seen once. This chain connects TRBV19 to TRBJ2-7; TRBD1 aligns across 9 bases. CDR1 is LNHDA, CDR2 SQIVND, per germline (reference sequence). J was trimmed by 3 bases and V by 6 bases; bases with no gene match: 3. The CDR3 extends over 13 amino acids. The CDR3 here is CASRDRGFYEQYF. CDR3 DNA: TGTGCCAGTAGGGACAGGGGTTTCTACGAGCAGTACTTC. Full variable domain (outside the CDR3, taken from reference TRBV19 and TRBJ2-7): DGGITQSPKYLFRKEGQNVTLSCEQNLNHDAMYWYRQDPGQGLRLIYYSQIVNDFQKGDIAEGYSVSREKKESFPLTVTSAQKNPTAFYLCASRDRGFYEQYFGPGTRLTVT.

The chain combines TRBV6-1 with TRBJ1-5; D not resolved. Germline V gene lookup returns CDR1 MNHNS and CDR2 SASEGT. The CDR3 sequence is 15 residues long. The V end was cut by 2 bases, the J end by 6 bases, with 14 bases between. The CDR3 loop reads CASSEIGVWGQPQHF. In DNA, the CDR3 is TGTGCCAGCAGTGAAATCGGGGTATGGGGTCAGCCCCAGCATTTT.

The gene calls are TRBV7-3 and TRBJ1-2; maybe TRBD1 (6 bases). Trimming cost V 6 bases and J 6 bases, with 20 bases left between them. The CDR3 covers 15 residues. Germline CDR1 SGHTA, CDR2 FQGTGA. Written as DNA, the CDR3 is TGTGCCAGCAGAGCTACAGGGAGGGGGATAGATGGCTACACCTTC. It translates to CASRATGRGIDGYTF.

The chain uses TRBV7-3 and TRBJ2-5, with 10 bases aligning to TRBD2. V shed 1 base and J 4 bases; nucleotides not matched to a gene: 6. The CDR3 length is 16 residues. Germline CDR1 is SGHTA and CDR2 is FQGTGA. The CDR3 protein is CASSLRSGGAGETQYF. Written as DNA, the CDR3 is TGTGCCAGCAGCTTAAGGAGCGGGGGGGCCGGAGAGACCCAGTACTTC.